These 25 T cell receptor beta chains originate from one sample sequenced in a study of blood T cell repertoires in COVID-19. Here immunoSEQ multiplex PCR was the method, and the copy in TCRdb shows in-frame clones only, minus some. The table shows tens of thousands of clones, with about 88% occurring only once. Sequencing used peripheral blood. The receptors derive from a man older than 75 with COVID-19, enrolled during active disease.

This clone has more than one count but fewer than ten. The chain joins TRBV21-1 to TRBJ1-2. TRBV21-1 is annotated as a pseudogene. The CDR3 consists of 13 residues. CDR3 loop: CARSRGEGSGYTF. Here the CDR3 DNA reads TGTGCCAGGAGTAGGGGGGAGGGATCTGGCTACACCTTC.

J is TRBJ1-5 and V is TRBV6-1; D possibly corresponds to TRBD1 (5 bases). V lost 3 bases to trimming and J lost 6 bases, with 12 bases between them. CDR1 and CDR2 (germline): MNHNS, SASEGT. CDR3 size: 14 residues. This chain's CDR3 is CASSEGGKGQPQHF. CDR3 DNA sequence: TGTGCCAGCAGTGAGGGGGGAAAAGGTCAGCCCCAGCATTTT.

V is TRBV19 and J is TRBJ1-5, with 9 bases matching TRBD1. The germline CDR1 and CDR2 sequences are LNHDA and SQIVND (reference sequence). CDR3 length: 16 amino acids. V shed 5 bases and J 2 bases; nucleotides not matched to a gene: 7. CDR3 sequence: CASSFSQGAGNQPQHF. The CDR3, as DNA: TGTGCCAGTAGTTTCTCACAGGGGGCGGGCAATCAGCCCCAGCATTTT.

The rearrangement joins TRBV3-1 (or the pseudogene TRBV3-2) to TRBJ1-4; D is perhaps TRBD1 (5 bases). The CDR3 has 12 amino acids. Germline CDR1 reads LGHDT; CDR2 reads YNNKEL (reference sequence). V lost 1 base to trimming and J lost 11 bases, with 8 bases between them. DNA of the CDR3: TGTGCCAGCAGCCAAGGGGAGGGGAAACTGTTTTTT. This translates into CASSQGEGKLFF.

The rearrangement joins TRBV2 to TRBJ1-6, with TRBD1 matching over 8 bases. J gave up 7 bases and V 7 bases, and 12 bases lay outside the gene matches. Germline assignment: CDR1 SNHLY and CDR2 FYNNEI. The CDR3 is 16 residues long. CDR3 sequence reads: CASTLTGALLNSPLHF. CDR3 nucleotides: TGTGCCAGCACCCTGACAGGGGCGCTATTGAATTCACCCCTCCACTTT.

V gene TRBV3-1 (or the pseudogene TRBV3-2) combines with J gene TRBJ2-1, with 8 bases identical to TRBD2. Looked up from germline, CDR1 is LGHDT and CDR2 is YNNKEL (reference sequence). This CDR3 comprises 14 residues. Trimming removed 2 bases from V and 4 bases from J; junction bases left unmatched: 1. The CDR3 DNA reads TGTGCCAGCAGCCAAACGGGGGGGTACAATGAGCAGTTCTTC. As protein: CASSQTGGYNEQFF.

V gene TRBV4-2 combines with J gene TRBJ1-2; TRBD1 agrees at 8 bases. The CDR3 spans 15 residues. The V and J ends lost 3 bases and 4 bases, in that order; junction bases with no gene match: 7. Germline CDR1 and CDR2: LGHNA and YNFKEQ. The DNA of the CDR3 is TGTGCCAGCAGCCAGATTACAGGGGGAGCCTATGGCTACACCTTC. Translation gives CASSQITGGAYGYTF.

The chain is built from TRBV5-5 and TRBJ1-2; the D is unclear. The V gene lost 0 bases and the J gene lost 8 bases, with 14 bases spanning the gap. From germline, CDR1 is SGHKS and CDR2 YYEKEE (reference sequence). The CDR3 is 14 residues long. Written as DNA, the CDR3 is TGTGCCAGCAGCTTGGCCCGCAACGGGTTAGGCTACACCTTC. It encodes CASSLARNGLGYTF.

This clone appeared a single time. The chain has TRBV5-1 and TRBJ1-1; D is unresolved. Germline V CDR1 and CDR2: SGHRS, YFSETQ. This CDR3 is 13 amino acids long. Trimming shortened V by 0 bases and J by 4 bases, and 7 bases separated the two germline ends. The CDR3 loop is CASSLVGSTEAFF. For the CDR3, the DNA is TGCGCCAGCAGCTTGGTGGGGAGCACTGAAGCTTTCTTT.

V and J are TRBV2 and TRBJ2-1, with 8 bases lining up with TRBD2. The germline V gene has CDR1 SNHLY and CDR2 FYNNEI. V shed 7 bases and J 8 bases; nucleotides not matched to a gene: 13. The CDR3 spans 15 residues. The CDR3 sequence is CASTNKPGGTDEQFF. Written as DNA, the CDR3 is TGTGCCAGCACCAACAAACCGGGGGGGACCGATGAGCAGTTCTTC. Full variable domain (rest looked up from reference TRBV2 and TRBJ2-1): EPEVTQTPSHQVTQMGQEVILRCVPISNHLYFYWYRQILGQKVEFLVSFYNNEISEKSEIFDDQFSVERPDGSNFTLKIRSTKLEDSAMYFCASTNKPGGTDEQFFGPGTRLTVL.

CDR3 sequence (DNA): TGTGCCTTAGGGGGCCGTACTAACTATGGCTACACCTTC. Protein product: CALGGRTNYGYTF. J is TRBJ1-2 and V is TRBV2; 7 nucleotides match TRBD1. With V trimmed by 11 bases and J by 0 bases, 6 bases remained unmatched. The CDR3 loop spans 13 amino acids. CDR1 and CDR2 (germline): SNHLY, FYNNEI.

The CDR3 DNA reads as TGTGCCAGCAGCTTGCAGGGCCGCCAGCCCCAGCATTTT. Translating it yields CASSLQGRQPQHF. This sequence joins TRBV5-6 and TRBJ1-5, with TRBD1 as a possible D gene (5 bases). There are 13 residues in the CDR3. Trimming removed 1 base at V and 7 bases at J, with 9 bases between. Germline CDR1 SGHDT, CDR2 YYEEEE. The entire variable domain, with the rest obtained from reference TRBV5-6 and TRBJ1-5, is as follows: DAGVTQSPTHLIKTRGQQVTLRCSPKSGHDTVSWYQQALGQGPQFIFQYYEEEERQRGNFPDRFSGHQFPNYSSELNVNALLLGDSALYLCASSLQGRQPQHFGDGTRLSIL.

The CDR3 nucleotides read TGTGCCAGCTCACCCCTATTGGACAGGGGGCTAGAGACCCAGTACTTC. It specifies CASSPLLDRGLETQYF. V usage is TRBV18 and J usage is TRBJ2-5, with 11 nucleotides matching TRBD1. V was pared by 3 bases and J by 4 bases, with 7 bases of the junction left unmatched. The germline V gene has CDR1 KGHSH and CDR2 LQKENI. CDR3 length: 16 amino acids.

The rearrangement joins TRBV27 to TRBJ2-1; the D gene is possibly TRBD1 (6 bases). The CDR3 extends over 13 amino acids. Trimming stripped 8 bases from V and 4 bases from J, with 12 bases between. The germline V gene encodes CDR1 MNHEY and CDR2 SMNVEV (reference sequence). This CDR3 reads CASAGQLYNEQFF. The CDR3 nucleotides read TGTGCCAGCGCCGGACAGCTTTACAATGAGCAGTTCTTC.

J is TRBJ1-2 and V is TRBV6-5; 7 bases line up with TRBD1. The trim removed 6 bases at V and 8 bases at J, leaving 9 bases unmatched. This CDR3 region has 13 residues. The germline gives CDR1 MNHEY, CDR2 SVGAGI. The CDR3 reads CASRMTGTGGYTF. As DNA, the CDR3 is TGTGCCAGCAGAATGACAGGGACCGGCGGCTACACCTTC.

The V and J genes are TRBV2 and TRBJ2-2; 12 nucleotides align to TRBD2. The CDR3 is 15 residues long. CDR1 is SNHLY, CDR2 FYNNEI, per germline. V shed 5 bases and J 7 bases; nucleotides not matched to a gene: 5. The DNA for the CDR3 is TGTGCCAGCAGTAGGCTAGCGGGGGGGAACGGGGAGCTGTTTTTT. Its translation is CASSRLAGGNGELFF. The full variable domain, completed using reference TRBV2 and TRBJ2-2, is EPEVTQTPSHQVTQMGQEVILRCVPISNHLYFYWYRQILGQKVEFLVSFYNNEISEKSEIFDDQFSVERPDGSNFTLKIRSTKLEDSAMYFCASSRLAGGNGELFFGEGSRLTVL.

In its sample, this clone was seen a few times. V and J are TRBV9 and TRBJ1-4; 8 bases are a match to TRBD1. The CDR3 is 14 residues long. Germline loops: CDR1 SGDLS, CDR2 YYNGEE. Losses at the gene ends were 4 bases for V and 5 bases for J; bases not matched to a gene: 4. The CDR3 DNA is TGTGCCAGCAGCTCTACAGGGGGAAATGAAAAACTGTTTTTT. Its protein product is CASSSTGGNEKLFF.

The CDR3 region has the DNA TGTGCTAGTGGTGTCGGACAGGGGAATGAAAAACTGTTTTTT. Protein: CASGVGQGNEKLFF. The genes are TRBV12-5 and TRBJ1-4, with 9 bases identical to TRBD1. The trim removed 5 bases at V and 5 bases at J, leaving 3 bases unmatched. The CDR3 has 14 residues. Germline CDR1 and CDR2: LGHNT and FRNRAP.

The chain links TRBV4-1 to TRBJ2-1; 9 bases are shared with TRBD2. The CDR3 runs to 20 residues. The V gene end was trimmed by 0 bases and the J gene end by 4 bases; junction bases not matched to a gene: 16. The germline V gene has CDR1 MGHRA and CDR2 YSYEKL. The CDR3 sequence is CASSQDMDLSAGGLYNEQFF. The CDR3 nucleotides read TGCGCCAGCAGCCAAGATATGGACCTTTCGGCGGGGGGGCTGTACAATGAGCAGTTCTTC.

The V gene is TRBV2, the J gene TRBJ1-5; no reliable D call. V was shortened by 1 base and J by 5 bases, with 9 bases between the two germline ends. The length of the CDR3 is 14 residues. Germline assignment: CDR1 SNHLY and CDR2 FYNNEI. Here the CDR3 reads CASSEGGTYQPQHF. In DNA form, the CDR3 reads TGTGCCAGCAGTGAAGGCGGCACTTATCAGCCCCAGCATTTT.

Only a few counts were recorded for this clone. The gene calls are TRBV12-3 or TRBV12-4 and TRBJ2-7; no clear D gene. This CDR3 has 13 residues. V lost 3 bases and J lost 1, with 7 bases in between. CDR3 nucleotide sequence: TGTGCCAGCAGTTTTGGCGGATCCTACGAGCAGTACTTC. Protein product: CASSFGGSYEQYF.

The DNA for the CDR3 is TGTGCCAGCAGTTCCCCCGGGTTATCTGGAAACACCATATATTTT. Translating gives CASSSPGLSGNTIYF. The chain has TRBV6-6 and TRBJ1-3; D call uncertain. Trimming took 4 bases from V and 1 from J, leaving 11 bases between them. CDR1 MNHNY and CDR2 SVGAGI come from the germline V gene (reference sequence). The CDR3 consists of 15 residues.

On this clone: Other nucleotide sequences in the sample specify the same CDR3. The V call is TRBV5-4, the J call TRBJ1-2, with 7 bases lining up with TRBD1. V was pared by 0 bases and J by 8 bases, with 4 bases of the junction left unmatched. Germline V lookup: CDR1 SGHNT, CDR2 YYREEE (reference sequence). The CDR3 consists of 13 residues. For the CDR3, the DNA is TGTGCCAGCAGCTTGGAGGGGGCGGGCGGCTACACCTTC. It specifies CASSLEGAGGYTF.

The V gene is TRBV7-3, the J gene TRBJ1-2, with unresolved D. The CDR3 loop spans 12 amino acids. CDR1 and CDR2 from the germline V gene are SGHTA and FQGTGA. V lost 8 bases and J 7 bases, leaving 14 bases between the germline ends. In DNA form, the CDR3 reads TGTGCCAGCGGCGATGTTCGGAGTGGCTACACCTTC. It is translated as CASGDVRSGYTF.

The table lists this clone with a few counts. The chain employs TRBV9 and TRBJ1-1; 11 bases align to TRBD1. Germline V gene sequence: CDR1 SGDLS, CDR2 YYNGEE. CDR3 size: 14 residues. J lost 5 bases, V lost 2 bases, and 2 bases had no gene match. For the CDR3, the DNA is TGTGCCAGCAGCGTGCGGGACAGGGGGACTGAAGCTTTCTTT. Protein: CASSVRDRGTEAFF.